The entry that follows covers one TCR beta chain sequence. Its matching antigen is unknown. The same CDR3 also results from other DNA sequences found in this sample. Investigators divided CD4+ cells into CD45RA+ naive and CD45RA-negative memory subsets. From germline, CDR1 is GTSNPN and CDR2 SVGIG (reference sequence). V was clipped by 4 bases and J by 1 base; unmatched bases: 3. This CDR3 has 13 amino acids. Assay runs were performed at deep level. Sequencing used immunoSEQ multiplex PCR; TCRdb keeps in-frame clones, though not all of them. Counted here are around 1,000,000 clones, roughly 80% occurring once; the ten biggest clones make up 0.85% to 1%. This sample is part of a study of shared clonotypes between healthy human individuals. Whole-study context: Per donor, three plates held CD4 naive cells, three held CD4 memory, two held CD8 naive and one held CD8 memory. The study, taken as a whole, reports: What limited the represented genetic and exposure-history diversity was the small number of donors.

The receptor was derived from a man aged 18-30 years in good health. Some clones in this sample may be carry-over from other donors' samples. Sequenced: memory CD4+ T cells from PBMCs. Subset meaning: CD45RA-negative fraction. The chain is built from TRBV30 and TRBJ1-1; 7 bases map to TRBD1. The CDR3 DNA reads as TGTGCCTGGAAACAGGGGAGGAACACTGAAGCTTTCTTT. As protein: CAWKQGRNTEAFF.